The 21 T cell receptor beta chains listed next were all sequenced from one sample in a study of cytomegalovirus exposure and HLA in healthy donors. PCR amplification relied on 60 Vbeta primers (plus 13 Jbeta primers). Using immunoSEQ multiplex PCR, the repertoire was profiled, and TCRdb retains in-frame clones only, with some absent. This table holds about 89,000 clones, about 75% found once. Sequencing input: PBMCs. The receptor set was obtained from a man aged 30 to 39 in good health and CMV-seropositive.

The chain recombines TRBV30 with TRBJ2-5, with D possibly being TRBD1 (6 bases). The J call could be wrong; TRBJ2-7 is a better fit for the DNA end. Germline-derived CDR1 and CDR2 are GTSNPN and SVGIG (reference sequence). The CDR3 spans 13 residues. This CDR3 reads CAWSSGDTYEQYF. As DNA, the CDR3 is TGTGCCTGGAGTTCCGGGGACACCTACGAGCAGTACTTC.

This clone appeared a single time. V and J are TRBV4-1 and TRBJ2-7, with 10 bases identical to TRBD2. V lost 4 bases, J lost 3 bases, and 3 bases stayed unmatched. The CDR3 spans 14 residues. Germline-derived CDR1 and CDR2 are MGHRA and YSYEKL. The CDR3 bases are TGCGCCAGCAGCCCAACTAGCGGGGACTACGAGCAGTACTTC. This translates into CASSPTSGDYEQYF.

The chain recombines TRBV9 with TRBJ2-1; D remains ambiguous. The CDR3 spans 15 residues. Trimming took off 0 bases at V and 4 bases at J, with 11 bases between the two ends. Germline CDR1 reads SGDLS; CDR2 reads YYNGEE. This CDR3 reads CASSVGSLDYNEQFF. DNA for the CDR3: TGTGCCAGCAGCGTAGGCTCGCTAGATTACAATGAGCAGTTCTTC. The entire variable domain, with the rest obtained from reference TRBV9 and TRBJ2-1, is as follows: DSGVTQTPKHLITATGQRVTLRCSPRSGDLSVYWYQQSLDQGLQFLIQYYNGEERAKGNILERFSAQQFPDLHSELNLSSLELGDSALYFCASSVGSLDYNEQFFGPGTRLTVL.

V is TRBV28 and J is TRBJ1-5, with a possible D match to TRBD1 (5 bases). V gave up 5 bases and J gave up 2 bases, with 10 bases separating them. CDR1 and CDR2 (germline): MDHEN, SYDVKM. This CDR3 comprises 14 residues. This chain's CDR3 is CASSLQQGNQPQHF. Written as DNA, the CDR3 is TGTGCCAGCAGTCTACAACAGGGCAATCAGCCCCAGCATTTT.

Only a few counts were recorded for this clone. The gene calls are TRBV12-5 and TRBJ1-1, with D hard to call. In germline, CDR1 is LGHNT, CDR2 FRNRAP. This CDR3 is 13 amino acids long. V dropped 1 base and J dropped 6 bases, with 9 bases sitting between them. The CDR3 protein is CASGLAGPAEAFF. The DNA for the CDR3 is TGTGCTAGTGGTTTGGCGGGTCCGGCTGAAGCTTTCTTT.

This clone appeared a few times. This rearrangement joins TRBV4-1 to TRBJ2-2; D might be TRBD2 (5 bases). Trimming shortened V by 1 base and J by 6 bases, and 6 bases separated the two germline ends. CDR1 and CDR2 (germline): MGHRA, YSYEKL. The CDR3 length is 13 residues. CDR3 coding DNA: TGCGCCAGCAGCCAAGTTAGCGCCGGGGAGCTGTTTTTT. Translated: CASSQVSAGELFF.

Remarks on this clone: The same CDR3 is also encoded by other DNA sequences in this sample. This chain links TRBV7-3 with TRBJ2-7, with D possibly matching TRBD2 (5 bases). The V gene's germline CDR1 is SGHTA and CDR2 FQGTGA. V lost 6 bases, J lost 6 bases, and 21 bases lay in between. The length of the CDR3 is 15 residues. The CDR3 region has the DNA TGTGCCAGCAGAACATGGGTAGCGACTCGATGCGAGCAGTACTTC. Its protein is CASRTWVATRCEQYF.

V gene TRBV30 combines with J gene TRBJ2-5, with D possibly matching TRBD1 (5 bases). The CDR3 sequence is 13 residues long. Trimming left V 4 bases short and J 4 bases short, with 13 bases between. Germline-derived CDR1 and CDR2 are GTSNPN and SVGIG (reference sequence). CDR3 amino acids: CAWMQGGVETQYF. The CDR3 DNA reads as TGTGCCTGGATGCAGGGTGGGGTAGAGACCCAGTACTTC.

The chain joins TRBV18 to TRBJ1-5; 12 nucleotides line up with TRBD1. The germline V gene encodes CDR1 KGHSH and CDR2 LQKENI. The V segment lost 0 bases and the J segment 0 bases; nucleotides outside the gene matches: 3. This CDR3 region has 18 residues. The CDR3 is CASSPPGQGANSNQPQHF. The CDR3 DNA sequence: TGTGCCAGCTCACCACCGGGACAGGGGGCAAATAGCAATCAGCCCCAGCATTTT.

This chain connects TRBV18 to TRBJ2-5; D not certain. The last part of the DNA fits TRBJ2-7 better; the J call may be wrong. This CDR3 is 15 amino acids long. The germline V gene encodes CDR1 KGHSH and CDR2 LQKENI. CDR3 nucleotides: TGTGCCAGCTCGTCGGTCGGGTGGTCTGGCTACGAGCAGTACTTC. Protein product: CASSSVGWSGYEQYF.

The chain carries TRBV2 and TRBJ1-4; 10 bases line up with TRBD1. The length of the CDR3 is 14 residues. The trim removed 5 bases at V and 10 bases at J, leaving 7 bases unmatched. Germline V gene data show CDR1 as SNHLY and CDR2 as FYNNEI. As DNA, the CDR3 is TGTGCCAGCAGTCCGGGACAGGGGACCGGAAAACTGTTTTTT. It yields the protein CASSPGQGTGKLFF. The complete variable domain, with remaining parts taken from reference TRBV2 and TRBJ1-4, reads EPEVTQTPSHQVTQMGQEVILRCVPISNHLYFYWYRQILGQKVEFLVSFYNNEISEKSEIFDDQFSVERPDGSNFTLKIRSTKLEDSAMYFCASSPGQGTGKLFFGSGTQLSVL.

CDR3 nucleotide sequence: TGTGCCAGCAGCACCGGGACTAGCGGGGGACGTTTGACAGATACGCAGTATTTT. It codes for CASSTGTSGGRLTDTQYF. This chain uses TRBV5-4 with TRBJ2-3, with TRBD2 identical over 14 bases. The CDR3 contains 18 residues. Germline V CDR1 and CDR2: SGHNT, YYREEE (reference sequence). After removal of 4 bases from V and 3 bases from J, the junction contained 10 bases not matched to a gene.

V gene TRBV19 combines with J gene TRBJ2-5, with unresolved D. This CDR3 contains 14 residues. In germline, CDR1 is LNHDA, CDR2 SQIVND (reference sequence). Trimming cost V 3 bases and J 6 bases, with 14 bases left between them. In nucleotides, the CDR3 is TGTGCCAGTAGTATTGGTTTGGAGTTGAAGACCCAGTACTTC. It is translated as CASSIGLELKTQYF.

The V gene is TRBV6-1, the J gene TRBJ1-6, with TRBD1 matching over 9 bases. After removal of 2 bases from V and 9 bases from J, the junction contained 14 bases not matched to a gene. The CDR3 runs to 18 residues. Germline CDR1 reads MNHNS; CDR2 reads SASEGT. In DNA, the CDR3 is TGTGCCAGCAGTGAAAGGGACAGGGTAATTTGGTCCGTTTCACCCCTCCACTTT. Its protein is CASSERDRVIWSVSPLHF.

This chain connects TRBV11-3 to TRBJ2-3; D remains unclear. V was shortened by 1 base and J by 4 bases, with 6 bases between the two germline ends. This CDR3 region has 13 residues. Germline lookup yields CDR1 SGHNT and CDR2 YENEEA. CDR3 coding DNA: TGTGCCAGCAGCTTAGGTATATCAGATACGCAGTATTTT. Protein: CASSLGISDTQYF.

The chain has TRBV7-8 and TRBJ1-3; a weak D match, TRBD1 (6 bases). V lost 3 bases, J lost 0 bases, and 9 bases lay in between. Germline lookup yields CDR1 SGHVS and CDR2 FQNEAQ. The CDR3 is 15 amino acids. For the CDR3, the DNA is TGTGCCAGCAGCTTGGGGGCCCGCTCTGGAAACACCATATATTTT. Residues: CASSLGARSGNTIYF.

The chain recombines TRBV9 with TRBJ2-2; TRBD1 aligns across 7 bases. The CDR3 loop spans 13 amino acids. J gave up 1 base and V 9 bases, and 3 bases lay outside the gene matches. CDR1 is SGDLS and CDR2 is YYNGEE in the germline V gene. CDR3 coding DNA: TGTGCCACAGGGGGTAAGAACACCGGGGAGCTGTTTTTT. Amino acid sequence: CATGGKNTGELFF.

The chain is built from TRBV19 and TRBJ1-5; the match to TRBD1 covers 8 bases. CDR3 length: 15 residues. V trimming: 3 bases; J trimming: 10 bases; junction bases outside the gene matches: 11. CDR1 and CDR2 (germline): LNHDA, SQIVND (reference sequence). CDR3 bases: TGTGCCAGTAGTATTGGGGGCAGGGGGCGCTTACCCCAGCATTTT. Translation: CASSIGGRGRLPQHF.

V usage is TRBV5-1 and J usage is TRBJ2-3; TRBD2 aligns across 15 bases. CDR1 SGHRS and CDR2 YFSETQ come from the germline V gene. The V segment lost 2 bases and the J segment 2 bases; nucleotides outside the gene matches: 9. The CDR3 runs 19 residues. CDR3 residues: CASSFTGLAGGPPTDTQYF. CDR3 DNA sequence: TGCGCCAGCAGCTTCACCGGACTAGCGGGGGGGCCCCCCACAGATACGCAGTATTTT.

This clone has just a few counts. The CDR3, as DNA: TGTGCCAGCTCACCCGAGACGGCGGGGGCAGATACGCAGTATTTT. Its translation is CASSPETAGADTQYF. V usage is TRBV18 and J usage is TRBJ2-3; 7 nucleotides agree with TRBD2. The V and J ends lost 3 bases and 4 bases, in that order; junction bases with no gene match: 7. CDR1 and CDR2 from the germline V gene are KGHSH and LQKENI. CDR3 size: 15 residues.

This chain connects TRBV15 to TRBJ1-5; D uncertain. The CDR3 covers 14 residues. V shed 4 bases and J shed 2 bases, with 9 bases lying between them. Germline loops: CDR1 LNHNV, CDR2 YYDKDF (reference sequence). CDR3 DNA sequence: TGTGCCACCAGCAACAGACAAGGCAATCAGCCCCAGCATTTT. This codes for CATSNRQGNQPQHF.